Reported below is one T cell receptor (beta chain). The antigen is not known. The sample originates from a study of cytomegalovirus exposure and HLA in healthy donors. This CDR3 has 13 amino acids. V lost 5 bases, J lost 6 bases, and 10 bases lay in between. Germline V gives CDR1 MNHEY, CDR2 SMNVEV (reference sequence). Regarding the study as a whole: One variant, a missense change in DCLRE1C, was linked in a later analysis to TCR beta V- and J-gene trimming.

Primers included in the PCR were 60 Vbeta and 13 Jbeta primers. Sequencing was performed with immunoSEQ multiplex PCR; in TCRdb, only in-frame clones are kept and a portion is missing. The sample yields about 64,000 clones, approximately 70% seen once. The chain has TRBV27 and TRBJ2-2; no clear D. The sequence came from a male donor in good health and CMV-seropositive. Material for sequencing was PBMCs. In DNA, the CDR3 is TGTGCCAGCAGTCCTCTTTCTGCCGGGGAGCTGTTTTTT. It codes for CASSPLSAGELFF.